Below are 9 T cell receptor beta chains sequenced from a single sample in a study of cytomegalovirus exposure and HLA in healthy donors. This PCR relied on a set of 60 Vbeta primers and 13 Jbeta primers. Sequenced by immunoSEQ multiplex PCR; TCRdb stores in-frame clones only, minus some. The data show more than 95,000 clones, roughly a tenth seen once. The sample comprised PBMCs. The receptor source for this set is a woman younger than 30 in good health and CMV-seropositive.

The J gene is TRBJ2-3, the V gene TRBV27, with 7 bases that match TRBD1. The germline V gene encodes CDR1 MNHEY and CDR2 SMNVEV (reference sequence). The CDR3 is 14 residues long. Trimming took 3 bases from V and 5 from J; bases not matched to a gene: 5. CDR3 sequence (DNA): TGTGCCAGCAGTTTGAGGGGGCTTATAGATACGCAGTATTTT. Its translation is CASSLRGLIDTQYF.

This clone was counted a few times. The chain combines TRBV2 with TRBJ2-1; the match to TRBD2 covers 8 bases. V shed 6 bases, J shed 5 bases, and the junction held 0 bases outside the gene matches. Germline lookup yields CDR1 SNHLY and CDR2 FYNNEI. The CDR3 is 12 amino acids. In DNA form, the CDR3 reads TGTGCCAGCAGCGGGGGGGACAATGAGCAGTTCTTC. Its protein is CASSGGDNEQFF.

The chain is built from TRBV30 and TRBJ2-1; the D gene is possibly TRBD1 (6 bases). With 4 bases removed from V and 7 bases from J, the gap between germline ends came to 17 bases. Looked up from germline, CDR1 is GTSNPN and CDR2 is SVGIG (reference sequence). The CDR3 runs 14 residues. CDR3 DNA: TGTGCCTGGAATAGCGTCAGGGGTAAGAATGAGCAGTTCTTC. It translates to CAWNSVRGKNEQFF.

V gene TRBV7-8 combines with J gene TRBJ2-1; 7 positions match TRBD2. The V segment lost 5 bases and the J segment 6 bases; nucleotides outside the gene matches: 1. The germline V gene encodes CDR1 SGHVS and CDR2 FQNEAQ. This CDR3 is 12 amino acids long. The CDR3, as DNA: TGTGCCAGCAGCCCGGGGGGCAATGAGCAGTTCTTC. It encodes CASSPGGNEQFF.

This chain connects TRBV14 to TRBJ1-1; no clear D. CDR3 length: 13 residues. V lost 5 bases, J lost 10 bases, and 17 bases lay in between. Per the germline V gene, CDR1 is SGHDN and CDR2 is FVKESK. The CDR3 DNA reads TGTGCCAGCAGCATTGACATCAGTACAAGAGCTTTCTTT. Translation: CASSIDISTRAFF. The full variable domain, its missing parts supplied by reference TRBV14 and TRBJ1-1, is EAGVTQFPSHSVIEKGQTVTLRCDPISGHDNLYWYRRVMGKEIKFLLHFVKESKQDESGMPNNRFLAERTGGTYSTLKVQPAELEDSGVYFCASSIDISTRAFFGQGTRLTVV.

The chain joins TRBV11-2 to TRBJ2-5; 12 bases agree with TRBD2. The CDR3 is 16 residues long. The germline CDR1 and CDR2 sequences are SGHAT and FQNNGV. V was pared by 5 bases and J by 5 bases, with 9 bases of the junction left unmatched. Here the CDR3 DNA reads TGTGCCAGCAGCCAGTTAGGCACTAGCGGGAGGGAGACCCAGTACTTC. This codes for CASSQLGTSGRETQYF.

This chain links TRBV19 with TRBJ1-2; 7 bases are shared with TRBD1. Looked up from germline, CDR1 is LNHDA and CDR2 is SQIVND (reference sequence). This CDR3 has 15 amino acids. Trimming took 7 bases from V and 7 from J; bases not matched to a gene: 15. The CDR3 sequence: CASNPSDRVLRGYTF. The CDR3, as DNA: TGTGCCAGTAACCCATCCGACAGGGTGCTGCGTGGCTACACCTTC.

The chain recombines TRBV28 with TRBJ1-5, with 9 bases lining up with TRBD1. The CDR3 is 14 residues long. With V trimmed by 3 bases and J by 6 bases, 3 bases remained unmatched. Germline CDR1 and CDR2: MDHEN and SYDVKM. The CDR3 nucleotides read TGTGCCAGCAGTTTCGGGACAGGGTTTCAGCCCCAGCATTTT. Its translation is CASSFGTGFQPQHF.

This clone was seen only a few times. The chain combines TRBV10-2 with TRBJ1-1, with D tentatively TRBD1 (5 bases). This CDR3 spans 14 amino acids. CDR1 and CDR2 from the germline V gene are WSHSY and SAAADI. Trimming took 6 bases from V and 4 from J, leaving 15 bases between them. CDR3 DNA sequence: TGCGCCAGCAGGGACCGTAGGGGTGGCACTGAAGCTTTCTTT. Translated, it gives CASRDRRGGTEAFF.